The entry below describes one T cell receptor (beta chain). Its antigen is undetermined. Germline CDR1 KGHSY, CDR2 FQNENV. Between the trimmed V and J ends, which lost 5 bases and 5 bases, there was a span of 15 bases. This CDR3 region has 14 residues. This sample's treatment: roughly 20 received Ad26.COV2.S at low or high dose, single or two shots; several received placebo; per-sample allocation not given. Day 63 after the first injection of vaccine or placebo was the sampling time. Vaccination used an Ad26 vector expressing Wuhan-strain SARS-CoV-2 spike. These data come from a study of Ad26.COV2.S vaccination and SARS-CoV-2 variants. Study at large: Donor got 5x10^10 or 1x10^11 viral particles of Ad26.COV2.S.

Libraries were prepared by immunoSEQ multiplex PCR; TCRdb keeps only in-frame clonotypes and omits some of them. This sample has a few hundred thousand clones; around 90% occur once, and the top ten carry 4.5% to 7%. Study-level results: Placebo recipients trailed vaccine recipients in spike-specific TCR breadth. Quantification of TCR breadth and depth may have yielded underestimates of total T cell responses.

The source is a person aged 18-60 years who received the Ad26.COV2.S COVID-19 vaccine or a placebo. The V call is TRBV16, the J call TRBJ2-5; D perhaps matches TRBD2 (5 bases). Specimen: peripheral blood, collected in a trial of Ad26.COV2.S vaccine versus placebo. CDR3 in DNA: TGTGCCAGCAGCAGCGTTATCACGGGGGAGACCCAGTACTTC. Amino acids: CASSSVITGETQYF.